This T cell receptor beta chain was sequenced in a study of T cell repertoires in cytomegalovirus infection. Study-level background: Public TCR beta signatures indicated both CMV infection and matching HLA type. Study-wide results and caveats: What dominated the ex vivo response were HLA-C-restricted CMV-specific TCR beta clonotypes.

This CDR3 comprises 13 residues. CDR1 is SGHAT and CDR2 is FQDESV in the germline V gene (reference sequence). The V end was cut by 4 bases, the J end by 2 bases, with 8 bases between. TCRdb reprocessed the reads via MiXCR and lists one record per CDR3 protein. The sample lists 200,000 to 300,000 distinct CDR3 sequences, roughly 15% occurring once. This clonotype was counted a few times. The antigen remains undetermined. The rearrangement joins TRBV11-1 to TRBJ1-2; D is undetermined. Source material: PBMCs. This receptor was taken from a human donor in good health (CMV status not recorded). Some clones in this sample may be carry-over from other donors' samples. CDR3 bases: TGTGCCAGCAGCTCAGCCCGGAACTATGGCTACACCTTC. Protein sequence: CASSSARNYGYTF. Full variable domain (rest looked up from reference TRBV11-1 and TRBJ1-2): EAEVAQSPRYKITEKSQAVAFWCDPISGHATLYWYRQILGQGPELLVQFQDESVVDDSQLPKDRFSAERLKGVDSTLKIQPAELGDSAMYLCASSSARNYGYTFGSGTRLTVV.